This TCR beta chain was observed in a study of cytomegalovirus exposure and HLA in healthy donors. Study at large: The study's early data release held roughly 90 million unique TCRs from HLA-typed donors. Of the donors genotyped, a few hundred in all, less than 90% fell in the Caucasian-associated ancestry cluster.

With 60 Vbeta and 13 Jbeta primers, the PCR was carried out. TCRdb's table, derived via immunoSEQ multiplex PCR, lists solely in-frame clones and lacks some. The data contain about 180,000 clones, over 65% of them seen just once; the ten biggest clones take up roughly 1.4%. Concerning this clone itself: Its antigen remains unknown.

Whole-study results and caveats: Researchers reported that a few CMV-associated chains were confirmed in vitro as CMV antigen-specific. Usually a TCR sequence was rare, but some public TCRs were found in many donors.

Deletions cut 2 bases from V and 4 bases from J, with 11 bases between. The CDR3 has 14 amino acids. Germline assignment: CDR1 MNHEY and CDR2 SVGAGI. This chain links TRBV6-5 with TRBJ1-2; D remains ambiguous. The sequence was collected from a man younger than 35 in good health and CMV-seronegative. The sequencing sample was made of PBMCs. The CDR3 DNA sequence: TGTGCCAGCAGTTACAGAGGCATGGGCTATGGCTACACCTTC. This gives the protein CASSYRGMGYGYTF.